This entry concerns a single TCR beta chain. The target antigen is unknown. This sample stems from a study of graft-versus-host responses after intestinal transplantation. Study background: Isolated intestinal, liver-intestinal, or multivisceral transplants were what recipients had. Study-level results: Ileal or blood samples showed some GvH clones first, and such clones were also found in recipient marrow.

Data came from immunoSEQ multiplex PCR; TCRdb stores just in-frame clones and leaves some out. The data hold 20,000 or so clones, with approximately 86% observed a single time. The TCR sequence derives from a human patient who received an intestinal transplant, so some T cells may come from the graft donor. The sequenced sample was bone marrow, obtained 120 to 130 days after transplant.

The CDR3 loop reads CASSQCIESRKIYGYTF. The CDR3 DNA reads as TGTGCCAGCAGCCAATGTATTGAATCTCGAAAGATCTATGGCTACACCTTC. The chain carries TRBV7-6 and TRBJ1-2; D not certain. The V gene lost 5 bases and the J gene lost 4 bases, with 23 bases spanning the gap. The CDR3 length is 17 residues. Germline V CDR1 and CDR2: SGHVS, FNYEAQ.